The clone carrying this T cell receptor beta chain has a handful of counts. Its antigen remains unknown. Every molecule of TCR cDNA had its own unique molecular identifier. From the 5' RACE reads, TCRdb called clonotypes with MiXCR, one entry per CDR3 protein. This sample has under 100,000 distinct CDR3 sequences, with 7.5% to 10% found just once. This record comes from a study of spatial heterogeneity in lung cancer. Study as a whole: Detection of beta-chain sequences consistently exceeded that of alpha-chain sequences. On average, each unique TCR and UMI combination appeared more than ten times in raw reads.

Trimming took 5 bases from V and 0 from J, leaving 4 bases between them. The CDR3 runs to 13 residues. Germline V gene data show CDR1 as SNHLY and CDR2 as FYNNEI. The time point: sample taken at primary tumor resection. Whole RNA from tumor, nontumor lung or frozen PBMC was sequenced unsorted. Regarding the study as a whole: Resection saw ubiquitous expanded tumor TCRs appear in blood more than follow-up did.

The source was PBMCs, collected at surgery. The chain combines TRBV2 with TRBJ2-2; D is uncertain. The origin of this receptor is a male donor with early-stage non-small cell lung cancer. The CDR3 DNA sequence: TGTGCCAGCAGTTACACGAACACCGGGGAGCTGTTTTTT. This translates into CASSYTNTGELFF.